These 15 T cell receptor beta chains were sequenced from one sample in a study of blood T cell repertoires in COVID-19. The protocol was immunoSEQ multiplex PCR, while the TCRdb copy is restricted to in-frame clones and leaves out a portion. The sample yields some 62,000 clones, roughly 84% seen once. The material sequenced was peripheral blood. The receptors stem from a woman older than 75 with active or convalescent COVID-19.

V usage is TRBV12-3 or TRBV12-4 and J usage is TRBJ1-2; D possibly corresponds to TRBD1 (6 bases). The CDR3 spans 13 residues. V was cut by 6 bases and J by 8 bases, with 16 bases left in between. CDR3 amino acids: CASRPQGPGGYTF. In DNA form, the CDR3 reads TGTGCCAGCAGGCCCCAGGGGCCGGGAGGCTACACCTTC.

The chain employs TRBV4-2 and TRBJ2-5, with 14 bases aligning to TRBD2. Trimming took 4 bases from V and 3 from J; bases not matched to a gene: 4. The CDR3 covers 16 residues. Germline loops: CDR1 LGHNA, CDR2 YNFKEQ. The CDR3 sequence is CASSREGLAGEETQYF. The CDR3 DNA reads as TGTGCCAGCAGCCGGGAGGGACTAGCGGGGGAAGAGACCCAGTACTTC.

This clone was observed once. J is TRBJ1-3 and V is TRBV6-5; TRBD1 matches at 8 bases. The CDR3 runs to 15 residues. Per germline, CDR1 MNHEY and CDR2 SVGAGI. The V gene end was trimmed by 5 bases and the J gene end by 4 bases; junction bases not matched to a gene: 7. The CDR3 bases are TGTGCCAGCAGTCAACAGGGGGGTGCCGGAAACACCATATATTTT. It codes for CASSQQGGAGNTIYF.

The CDR3 region is CASSLEFGETGYTF. Here the CDR3 DNA reads TGCGCCAGCAGCTTGGAATTTGGGGAGACTGGCTACACCTTC. This sequence joins TRBV5-1 and TRBJ1-2; no clear D. Per germline, CDR1 SGHRS and CDR2 YFSETQ. CDR3 length: 14 residues. V shed 0 bases and J shed 7 bases, with 13 bases lying between them.

The chain joins TRBV14 to TRBJ2-7; 9 bases align to TRBD1. The CDR3 is made up of 16 amino acids. CDR1 and CDR2 (germline): SGHDN, FVKESK. The V segment lost 2 bases and the J segment 1 base; nucleotides outside the gene matches: 6. CDR3 amino acids: CASSQLPGQGSYEQYF. CDR3 in DNA: TGTGCCAGCAGCCAACTACCGGGACAGGGTTCCTACGAGCAGTACTTC.

This clone is medium-sized by share. V gene TRBV7-9 combines with J gene TRBJ2-7; maybe TRBD2 (5 bases). Germline CDR1 SEHNR, CDR2 FQNEAQ (reference sequence). CDR3 length: 13 amino acids. The V end lost 1 base, the J end lost 6 bases, and 10 bases lay between the germline ends. CDR3 amino acids: CASSLEAEGEQYF. CDR3 in DNA: TGTGCCAGCAGCTTAGAGGCCGAGGGCGAGCAGTACTTC.

This chain joins TRBV12-5 and TRBJ2-3; 10 bases agree with TRBD1. The CDR3 runs to 15 residues. The germline V gene has CDR1 LGHNT and CDR2 FRNRAP. Losses at the gene ends were 6 bases for V and 1 base for J; bases not matched to a gene: 4. The DNA for the CDR3 is TGTGCTAGTGGCCTGGGGACAGGGGGCACAGATACGCAGTATTTT. It is translated as CASGLGTGGTDTQYF.

The chain employs TRBV19 and TRBJ2-1; no reliable D call. Trimming shortened V by 3 bases and J by 2 bases, and 14 bases separated the two germline ends. CDR3 length equals 16 residues. CDR1 is LNHDA and CDR2 is SQIVND in the germline V gene (reference sequence). The CDR3 is CASSIHRRPPYNEQFF. CDR3 bases: TGTGCCAGTAGTATCCATAGGCGGCCCCCCTACAATGAGCAGTTCTTC. Full variable domain (rest looked up from reference TRBV19 and TRBJ2-1): DGGITQSPKYLFRKEGQNVTLSCEQNLNHDAMYWYRQDPGQGLRLIYYSQIVNDFQKGDIAEGYSVSREKKESFPLTVTSAQKNPTAFYLCASSIHRRPPYNEQFFGPGTRLTVL.

V and J are TRBV29-1 and TRBJ1-1; tentatively, D is TRBD1 (6 bases). Germline CDR1 reads SQVTM; CDR2 reads ANQGSEA. Trimming took 5 bases from V and 0 from J, leaving 16 bases between them. The CDR3 consists of 15 residues. The CDR3 spells CSVPVPTGLNTEAFF. CDR3 in DNA: TGCAGCGTTCCTGTTCCCACAGGGCTGAACACTGAAGCTTTCTTT.

This clone appeared once. The chain couples TRBV18 to TRBJ1-1, with 10 bases that match TRBD1. This CDR3 is 14 amino acids long. V shed 3 bases and J 5 bases; nucleotides not matched to a gene: 3. Germline V lookup: CDR1 KGHSH, CDR2 LQKENI. The CDR3 DNA is TGTGCCAGCTCACCCTCGGGACAGGGGACTGAAGCTTTCTTT. Translating gives CASSPSGQGTEAFF.

This clone was seen only a few times. The chain is built from TRBV10-1 and TRBJ1-5; TRBD1 matches 12 bases. Germline V gene lookup returns CDR1 WNHNN and CDR2 SYGVQD (reference sequence). V dropped 6 bases and J dropped 4; count of bases not matched to a gene: 22. This CDR3 contains 21 residues. This CDR3 is CASSPQSPGQGAHWENQPQHF. CDR3 nucleotide sequence: TGCGCCAGCAGCCCCCAATCACCGGGACAGGGGGCGCATTGGGAAAATCAGCCCCAGCATTTT.

This clone was observed a handful of times. The V call is TRBV5-1, the J call TRBJ2-7, with 13 bases aligning to TRBD2. CDR1 is SGHRS and CDR2 is YFSETQ in the germline V gene. J lost 4 bases, V lost 1 base, and 5 bases had no gene match. The CDR3 has 16 amino acids. CDR3 region: CASSLSTSGGDYEQYF. The DNA of the CDR3 is TGCGCCAGCAGCTTGAGTACTAGCGGGGGGGATTACGAGCAGTACTTC.

The chain recombines TRBV6-1 with TRBJ2-1, with D perhaps TRBD1 (6 bases). Germline CDR1 MNHNS, CDR2 SASEGT. This CDR3 spans 14 amino acids. V dropped 1 base and J dropped 4 bases, with 8 bases sitting between them. The CDR3 nucleotides are TGTGCCAGCAGTGAAGGTCAGGGGTACAATGAGCAGTTCTTC. Translated, it gives CASSEGQGYNEQFF.

The chain joins TRBV12-3 or TRBV12-4 to TRBJ1-1; tentatively, D is TRBD1 (6 bases). V lost 6 bases to trimming and J lost 7 bases, with 15 bases between them. This CDR3 spans 13 amino acids. In DNA form, the CDR3 reads TGTGCCAGCAGGAGGGGGTCCCTTAGTGAAGCTTTCTTT. Protein product: CASRRGSLSEAFF.

The chain links TRBV19 to TRBJ2-1; tentatively, D is TRBD1 (5 bases). CDR1 LNHDA and CDR2 SQIVND come from the germline V gene (reference sequence). Trimming stripped 2 bases from V and 7 bases from J, with 15 bases between. The CDR3 sequence is 15 residues long. In DNA form, the CDR3 reads TGTGCCAGTAGTATAACTCCAGGGCAATTTAATGAGCAGTTCTTC. Its protein is CASSITPGQFNEQFF.